The rows below give T cell receptor beta chains drawn from one sample of a study of blood T cell repertoires in COVID-19. Assay: immunoSEQ multiplex PCR; the TCRdb copy retains only in-frame clones and omits some. The sample records some 94,000 clones, 72% being singletons. Sample: peripheral blood. These receptors originate from a woman aged 60-70 years in a cohort sampled during active or convalescent COVID-19. Each CDR3 is given with its conserved first and last residue. The order of the fields is V gene, J gene, clone size, D gene, CDR3 protein, CDR3 DNA. The D gene is left open where the match is weak. Clone size is stated in some rows and not others, as once, few, many or a class when expanded.

V: TRBV18
J: TRBJ2-1
size: -
D: TRBD1
CDR3: CASSPLETGGYNEQFF
DNA: TGTGCCAGCTCACCCCTCGAGACAGGGGGCTACAATGAGCAGTTCTTC

V: TRBV4-1
J: TRBJ1-4
size: -
D: -
CDR3: CASSLGGSNEKLFF
DNA: TGCGCCAGCAGCCTTGGGGGGTCTAATGAAAAACTGTTTTTT

V: TRBV5-1
J: TRBJ2-3
size: few
D: TRBD1
CDR3: CASSLQTGTDTQYF
DNA: TGCGCCAGCAGCCTACAGACAGGGACAGATACGCAGTATTTT

V: TRBV9
J: TRBJ2-3
size: -
D: -
CDR3: CASSAGWGVPDTQYF
DNA: TGTGCCAGCAGCGCTGGTTGGGGGGTCCCAGATACGCAGTATTTT

V: TRBV25-1
J: TRBJ2-3
size: -
D: -
CDR3: CASSGDTIAQYF
DNA: TGTGCCAGCAGTGGGGACACCATAGCGCAGTATTTT

V: TRBV19
J: TRBJ2-7
size: -
D: -
CDR3: CASSITPPGSIRHYEQYF
DNA: TGTGCCAGTAGTATTACCCCCCCCGGATCGATAAGACACTACGAGCAGTACTTC

V: TRBV12-5
J: TRBJ1-2
size: once
D: -
CDR3: CASGSSGGRSNYGYTF
DNA: TGTGCTAGTGGTTCCTCCGGGGGGAGATCTAACTATGGCTACACCTTC

V: TRBV19
J: TRBJ2-6
size: -
D: -
CDR3: CASSIGGHGANVLTF
DNA: TGTGCCAGTAGTATTGGTGGGCATGGGGCCAACGTCCTGACTTTC

V: TRBV7-2
J: TRBJ1-2
size: few
D: TRBD1
CDR3: CASSGGQGGNYGYTF
DNA: TGTGCCAGCAGCGGGGGACAGGGTGGTAACTATGGCTACACCTTC

V: TRBV5-6
J: TRBJ2-5
size: -
D: TRBD1
CDR3: CASSGQGYAETQYF
DNA: TGTGCCAGCAGCGGACAGGGTTACGCGGAGACCCAGTACTTC

V: TRBV9
J: TRBJ2-4
size: -
D: TRBD2
CDR3: CASSYSGGPKNIQYF
DNA: TGTGCCAGCAGCTATAGCGGGGGGCCAAAAAACATTCAGTACTTC

V: TRBV7-3
J: TRBJ1-5
size: few
D: -
CDR3: CASSSRVGQPQHF
DNA: TGTGCCAGCAGCTCCAGGGTAGGTCAGCCCCAGCATTTT

V: TRBV5-1
J: TRBJ2-7
size: -
D: -
CDR3: CASSLESNTREQYF
DNA: TGCGCCAGCAGCTTGGAATCGAACACGCGGGAGCAGTACTTC

V: TRBV6-5
J: TRBJ1-5
size: -
D: TRBD1
CDR3: CASSTDRAQPQHF
DNA: TGTGCCAGCAGTACGGACAGGGCTCAGCCCCAGCATTTT

V: TRBV5-1
J: TRBJ1-1
size: -
D: -
CDR3: CASSLNRAFMNTEAFF
DNA: TGCGCCAGCAGCTTGAACAGAGCCTTCATGAACACTGAAGCTTTCTTT

V: TRBV7-9
J: TRBJ2-7
size: -
D: TRBD1
CDR3: CASSLGDRVLLYEQYF
DNA: TGTGCCAGCAGCTTAGGGGACAGGGTCTTACTCTACGAGCAGTACTTC

V: TRBV27
J: TRBJ2-2
size: once
D: TRBD2
CDR3: CASSFQRGDAGELFF
DNA: TGTGCCAGCAGTTTTCAGCGGGGGGATGCCGGGGAGCTGTTTTTT

V: TRBV19
J: TRBJ2-3
size: -
D: TRBD1
CDR3: CASSRDRGPDTQYF
DNA: TGTGCCAGCTCCCGGGACAGGGGGCCAGATACGCAGTATTTT